The entry below describes one T cell receptor (beta chain). What it binds is unknown. The sample comes from a study of shared clonotypes between healthy human individuals. Study-level points and caveats: Against clonotypes common to all four donors, non-shared ones had lower generation probabilities.

CD45RA+ naive and CD45RA-negative memory subsets were separated from CD4+ cells. The CDR3 contains 14 residues. Germline CDR1 reads MNHEY; CDR2 reads SVGAGI. The V gene lost 5 bases and the J gene lost 3 bases, with 14 bases spanning the gap. Assay: immunoSEQ multiplex PCR; the TCRdb copy retains only in-frame clones and omits some. Of about a million clones in the sample, roughly 80% are singletons; the top ten hold almost 0.9%. The chain has TRBV6-5 and TRBJ2-7; D unresolved. The clonotype was recovered from a man between 18 and 29 years old in good health. Some clones in this sample may be carry-over from other donors' samples. The specimen was memory CD4+ T cells from PBMCs. Subset meaning: CD45RA-negative fraction. CDR3: CASSPWVWGYEQYF. The DNA of the CDR3 is TGTGCCAGCAGTCCCTGGGTCTGGGGCTACGAGCAGTACTTC.